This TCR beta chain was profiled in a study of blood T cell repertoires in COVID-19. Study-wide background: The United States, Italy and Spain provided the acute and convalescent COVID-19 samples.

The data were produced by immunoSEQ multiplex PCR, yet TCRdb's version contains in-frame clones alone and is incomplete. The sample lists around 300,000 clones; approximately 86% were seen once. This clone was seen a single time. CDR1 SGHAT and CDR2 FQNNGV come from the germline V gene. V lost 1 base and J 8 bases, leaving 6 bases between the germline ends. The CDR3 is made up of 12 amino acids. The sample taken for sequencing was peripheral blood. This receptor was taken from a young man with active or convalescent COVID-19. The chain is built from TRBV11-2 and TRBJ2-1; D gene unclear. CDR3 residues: CASSLVFYEQFF. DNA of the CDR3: TGTGCCAGCAGCTTAGTTTTCTATGAGCAGTTCTTC.